The sample holds many counts of the clone carrying this T cell receptor (beta chain). As yet, its antigen is unknown. These data come from a study of T-cell reconstitution after alpha-beta-depleted transplantation in children. Overall study findings and caveats: Diversity of TCRbeta at day 60 was high in some patients, arising from surviving recipient T cells and thymic progenitors. Reports say that about two months after transplant, the alpha-beta T cells came out of several hundred graft clones that had expanded. Newly generated T cells supplied most T-cell counts and diversity one year post-transplant.

This CDR3 is built from 16 residues. Germline CDR1 and CDR2: KGHDR and SFDVKD. With 4 bases clipped from V and 0 bases from J, the junction kept 6 bases outside the gene matches. Using unique molecular identifiers, the investigators prepared the TCRbeta library. TCRdb called the PCR reads again in MiXCR, with one record for every CDR3 protein. The sample holds approximately 650,000 distinct CDR3 sequences, under 15% seen once. The starting material was PBMCs, obtained before TCRalphabeta/CD19-depleted stem cell transplant. This clonotype was obtained from a girl aged 2-10 years with congenital amegakaryocytic thrombocytopenia, due to receive a stem cell transplant. The chain couples TRBV24-1 to TRBJ2-5, with 8 bases identical to TRBD1. The CDR3 here is CATSDGQGLYQETQYF. The CDR3 bases are TGTGCCACCAGTGACGGACAGGGCCTTTACCAAGAGACCCAGTACTTC.